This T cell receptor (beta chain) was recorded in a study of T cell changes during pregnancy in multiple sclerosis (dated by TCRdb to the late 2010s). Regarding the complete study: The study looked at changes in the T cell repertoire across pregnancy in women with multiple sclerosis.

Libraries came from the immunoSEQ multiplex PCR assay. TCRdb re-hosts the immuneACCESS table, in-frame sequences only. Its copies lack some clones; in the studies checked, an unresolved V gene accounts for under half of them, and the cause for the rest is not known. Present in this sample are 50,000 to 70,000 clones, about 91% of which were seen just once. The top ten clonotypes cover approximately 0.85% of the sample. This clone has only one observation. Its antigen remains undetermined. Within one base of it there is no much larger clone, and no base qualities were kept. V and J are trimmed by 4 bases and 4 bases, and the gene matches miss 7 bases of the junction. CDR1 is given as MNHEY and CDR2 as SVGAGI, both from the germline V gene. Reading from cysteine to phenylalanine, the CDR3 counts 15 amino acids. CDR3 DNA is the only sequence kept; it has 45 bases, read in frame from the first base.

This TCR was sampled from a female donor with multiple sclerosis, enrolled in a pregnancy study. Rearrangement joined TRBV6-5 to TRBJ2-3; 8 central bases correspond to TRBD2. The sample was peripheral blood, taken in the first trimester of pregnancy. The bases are TGTGCCAGCAGTTTCCCGGGGGGGGGCGCAGATACGCAGTATTTT. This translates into CASSFPGGGADTQYF.